This T cell receptor beta chain was identified during a study of blood T cell repertoires in COVID-19. Clones were sequenced by immunoSEQ multiplex PCR, and TCRdb holds only the in-frame ones, with some missing. The sample has some 160,000 clones, more than 70% seen once. This CDR3 is built from 14 residues. V dropped 0 bases and J dropped 10 bases, with 10 bases sitting between them. CDR1 is SGHVS, CDR2 FQNEAQ, per germline. This sequence originates from a woman aged 50 to 65 with acute or convalescent COVID-19. Sequencing used peripheral blood. The rearrangement uses TRBV7-8 and TRBJ1-6; D is perhaps TRBD1 (5 bases). CDR3 region: CASSLAGDSSPLHF. In DNA, the CDR3 is TGTGCCAGCAGCTTAGCGGGGGACTCCTCACCCCTCCACTTT. Together with reference TRBV7-8 and TRBJ1-6, the CDR3 gives the full variable domain: GAGVSQSPRYKVAKRGQDVALRCDPISGHVSLFWYQQALGQGPEFLTYFQNEAQLDKSGLPSDRFFAERPEGSVSTLKIQRTQQEDSAVYLCASSLAGDSSPLHFGNGTRLTVT.